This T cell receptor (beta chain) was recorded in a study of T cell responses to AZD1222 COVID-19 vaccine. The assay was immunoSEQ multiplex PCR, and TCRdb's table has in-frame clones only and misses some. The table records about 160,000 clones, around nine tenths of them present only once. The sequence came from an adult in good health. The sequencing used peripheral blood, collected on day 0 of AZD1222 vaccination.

The CDR3 nucleotides are TGTGCCAGTAGTATTCAGAACTCCTACAATGAGCAGTTCTTC. Protein product: CASSIQNSYNEQFF. The chain has TRBV19 and TRBJ2-1; D is unclear. The CDR3 is 14 residues long. Germline V gene data show CDR1 as LNHDA and CDR2 as SQIVND (reference sequence). V shed 3 bases and J shed 0 bases, with 6 bases lying between them.